This T cell receptor (beta chain) was profiled in a study of cytomegalovirus exposure and HLA in healthy donors. The study's findings and limits: Across donors, sequencing depth was assumed by presence/absence analyses to be roughly uniform. The only immune exposure information that was available was CMV serostatus. The study carried out a later analysis of TCR beta sequences. It associated approximately 17,000 of them with specific HLA alleles at a false discovery rate of 0.05. The study designated roughly 160 TCR beta chains cytomegalovirus-associated.

The study ran its PCR with 60 Vbeta and 13 Jbeta primers. Clones were sequenced by immunoSEQ multiplex PCR, and TCRdb holds only the in-frame ones, with some missing. The table records around 210,000 clones, roughly three quarters of them present only once. About this clone: Its specificity is unknown.

This CDR3 contains 13 residues. Germline-derived CDR1 and CDR2 are MDHEN and SYDVKM. The germline V and J ends were trimmed by 5 bases and 7 bases, with 11 bases remaining between them. The source of this sequence is a man aged 50 or older in good health and CMV-seronegative. The chain is built from TRBV28 and TRBJ1-4, with D maybe TRBD1 (6 bases). The sequencing input was PBMCs. DNA of the CDR3: TGTGCCAGCAGTGACAGGAGTGTTGAAAAACTGTTTTTT. It specifies CASSDRSVEKLFF.